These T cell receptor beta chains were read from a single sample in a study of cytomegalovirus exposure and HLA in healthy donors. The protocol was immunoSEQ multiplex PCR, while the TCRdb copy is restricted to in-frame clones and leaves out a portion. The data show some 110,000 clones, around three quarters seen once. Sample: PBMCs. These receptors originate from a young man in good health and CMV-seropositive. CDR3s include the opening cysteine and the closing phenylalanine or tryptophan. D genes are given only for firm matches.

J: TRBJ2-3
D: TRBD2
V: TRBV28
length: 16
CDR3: CASSLVGRAVTDTQYF
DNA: TGTGCCAGCAGTTTAGTCGGGAGGGCCGTAACAGATACGCAGTATTTT

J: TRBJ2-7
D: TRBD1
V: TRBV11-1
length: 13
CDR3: CASSWDRAYEQYF
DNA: TGTGCCAGCAGCTGGGACAGAGCCTACGAGCAGTACTTC

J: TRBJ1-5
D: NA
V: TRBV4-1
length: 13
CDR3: CASSQDREQPQHF
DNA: TGCGCCAGCAGCCAAGACAGGGAACAGCCCCAGCATTTT

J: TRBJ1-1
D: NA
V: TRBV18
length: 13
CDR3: CASTWTENTEAFF
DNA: TGTGCCAGCACCTGGACAGAGAACACTGAAGCTTTCTTT